This T cell receptor (beta chain) originates from a study of CD4 T cell repertoires in COVID-19. No culture step preceded sequencing of the ex vivo isolated memory T cells. Trimming shortened V by 2 bases and J by 6 bases, and 14 bases separated the two germline ends. Germline lookup yields CDR1 SGHRS and CDR2 YFSETQ. This CDR3 is 15 amino acids long. Generated by immunoSEQ multiplex PCR, the TCRdb table keeps only in-frame clones and is missing some. The table records thousands of clones, approximately 80% of them present only once. Comments on this clone: The antigen is not known.

Study-wide results and limits: In SARS-CoV and/or HKU1 spike cultures, between roughly 6 and 26% of SARS-CoV-2 clonotypes reappeared.

Sequenced material: effector memory CD4+ T cells from blood, taken before the COVID-19 pandemic. The origin of this receptor is a human donor who had COVID-19. The rearrangement links TRBV5-1 to TRBJ1-4; TRBD1 might be the D (6 bases). In nucleotides, the CDR3 is TGCGCCAGCAGCTTAACAGGGTTGGGCCATGAAAAACTGTTTTTT. Translation: CASSLTGLGHEKLFF.